The clone carrying this T cell receptor (beta chain) showed up many times. Its matching antigen is unknown. The read falls 3 residues short of the CDR3 end, and the missing part is taken from the germline J gene. The sample is drawn from a study of T cell clonality in common variable immunodeficiency. The CDR3 length is 13 residues. Trimming cost V 4 bases and J 3 bases; bases outside gene matches: 6. CDR1 and CDR2 from the germline V gene are DFQATT and SNEGSKA (reference sequence). Study observations and caveats: Repertoire-complication correlations in CVID were limited by patient heterogeneity. Compared with healthy controls, CVID subjects showed increased TCRbeta clonality, mostly in about a third. The cause of increased CVID clonality remains unclear without subpopulation sequencing.

The assay was immunoSEQ multiplex PCR, and TCRdb's table has in-frame clones only and misses some. This sample comprises about 60,000 clones, none seen once only. V is TRBV20-1 and J is TRBJ2-7; 7 bases are a match to TRBD1. The origin of this receptor is a person between 18 and 75 years old in good health. Sequenced sample: peripheral blood mononuclear cells. Partial CDR3 DNA: TGCAGTGCTAAAAATTACAGGGGCTACGAG. This gives the protein CSAKNYRGYE. The entire CDR3 protein is CSAKNYRGYEQYF.